Below are 21 T cell receptor beta chains sequenced from a single sample in a study of cytomegalovirus exposure and HLA in healthy donors. The PCR contained 60 Vbeta and 13 Jbeta primers. The protocol was immunoSEQ multiplex PCR, while the TCRdb copy is restricted to in-frame clones and leaves out a portion. This repertoire shows about 94,000 clones, around two thirds found once; its top ten account for roughly 3.9%. The sample comprised PBMCs. All receptors come from a young man in good health and CMV-seronegative.

J is TRBJ1-1 and V is TRBV7-9, with 8 bases lining up with TRBD1. CDR3 length: 15 residues. Germline lookup yields CDR1 SEHNR and CDR2 FQNEAQ (reference sequence). J gave up 3 bases and V 2 bases, and 5 bases lay outside the gene matches. The CDR3 DNA is TGTGCCAGCAGCTTAACCCAGGGGGCGGACACTGAAGCTTTCTTT. Amino acid sequence: CASSLTQGADTEAFF.

The rearrangement joins TRBV4-1 to TRBJ2-7; 7 bases fit TRBD1. The CDR3 extends over 15 amino acids. The J segment lost 0 bases and the V segment lost 4 bases, leaving 6 bases of the junction unmatched. Germline values: CDR1 MGHRA, CDR2 YSYEKL. CDR3 in amino acids: CASSPAGTASYEQYF. CDR3 bases: TGCGCCAGCAGCCCCGCCGGGACAGCCTCCTACGAGCAGTACTTC.

This chain joins TRBV4-1 and TRBJ1-2; no definite D call. This CDR3 is built from 14 residues. The V end was cut by 1 base, the J end by 7 bases, with 13 bases between. The germline V gene encodes CDR1 MGHRA and CDR2 YSYEKL. In DNA, the CDR3 is TGCGCCAGCAGCCAAGCCGGCGGAGATGGTGGCTACACCTTC. This sequence encodes CASSQAGGDGGYTF.

This clone has just a few counts. The J gene is TRBJ1-2, the V gene TRBV6-5, with D possibly TRBD1 on 6 matching bases. Trimming shortened V by 4 bases and J by 5 bases, and 20 bases separated the two germline ends. CDR3 size: 16 residues. Germline lookup yields CDR1 MNHEY and CDR2 SVGAGI. The CDR3 region has the DNA TGTGCCAGCAGTTCCCCGAGCCCGGGACATTTGTATGGCTACACCTTC. It yields the protein CASSSPSPGHLYGYTF.

The genes are TRBV7-8 and TRBJ1-6; 8 bases agree with TRBD1. V gave up 3 bases and J gave up 7 bases; unmatched junction bases: 8. This CDR3 comprises 16 residues. The germline V gene has CDR1 SGHVS and CDR2 FQNEAQ. CDR3: CASSLTQGARNSPLHF. Here the CDR3 DNA reads TGTGCCAGCAGCTTGACGCAGGGGGCCAGAAATTCACCCCTCCACTTT.

This chain uses TRBV28 with TRBJ2-2, with 7 bases aligning to TRBD2. The trim removed 5 bases at V and 4 bases at J, leaving 16 bases unmatched. CDR1 and CDR2 (germline): MDHEN, SYDVKM. There are 18 residues in the CDR3. The CDR3 nucleotides are TGTGCCAGCAGTCTGAGGGGAGTAGGGACTAAACCCACCGGGGAGCTGTTTTTT. It codes for CASSLRGVGTKPTGELFF. The whole variable domain, filled in from reference TRBV28 and TRBJ2-2, reads DVKVTQSSRYLVKRTGEKVFLECVQDMDHENMFWYRQDPGLGLRLIYFSYDVKMKEKGDIPEGYSVSREKKERFSLILESASTNQTSMYLCASSLRGVGTKPTGELFFGEGSRLTVL.

This clone was recorded once. V usage is TRBV6-1 and J usage is TRBJ2-1, with 8 bases matching TRBD1. J gave up 7 bases and V 10 bases, and 12 bases lay outside the gene matches. This CDR3 has 14 amino acids. Germline assignment: CDR1 MNHNS and CDR2 SASEGT. In DNA form, the CDR3 reads TGTGCCATCCACCGGCCAGGGGGCTGGAATGAGCAGTTCTTC. Its translation is CAIHRPGGWNEQFF.

As for this clone: At the DNA level, this CDR3 is encoded by other sequences in the same sample as well. The V gene is TRBV7-3, the J gene TRBJ2-1, with D possibly being TRBD1 (5 bases). Germline assignment: CDR1 SGHTA and CDR2 FQGTGA. This CDR3 has 15 residues. Trimming took off 2 bases at V and 4 bases at J, with 12 bases between the two ends. As DNA, the CDR3 is TGTGCCAGCAGCTTAGGTTCAGGGCCGTACAATGAGCAGTTCTTC. Encoded protein: CASSLGSGPYNEQFF.

The genes are TRBV28 and TRBJ1-2; TRBD1 is a possible D gene (6 bases). V lost 4 bases and J 5 bases, leaving 14 bases between the germline ends. The CDR3 has 14 residues. CDR1 is MDHEN and CDR2 is SYDVKM in the germline V gene. In DNA, the CDR3 is TGTGCCAGCAGTTCTAGACAGGCCTATTATGGCTACACCTTC. This encodes CASSSRQAYYGYTF.

This clone appeared once. J is TRBJ2-7 and V is TRBV10-3, with D possibly TRBD1 on 6 matching bases. Trimming removed 3 bases from V and 3 bases from J, with 12 bases in between. The V gene's germline CDR1 is ENHRY and CDR2 SYGVKD. CDR3 length: 14 residues. CDR3 coding DNA: TGTGCCATCAGTGAACTGTCACAGGGCTACGAGCAGTACTTC. This translates into CAISELSQGYEQYF.

This chain joins TRBV14 and TRBJ2-5, with 12 bases fitting TRBD2. With V trimmed by 2 bases and J by 4 bases, 5 bases remained unmatched. Germline CDR1 is SGHDN and CDR2 is FVKESK. This CDR3 has 16 amino acids. CDR3: CASSQQSTSGGETQYF. The DNA of the CDR3 is TGTGCCAGCAGCCAACAATCGACTAGCGGGGGAGAGACCCAGTACTTC.

This clone occurred a few times. This chain uses TRBV7-9 with TRBJ2-3, with TRBD2 matching over 7 bases. This CDR3 comprises 15 residues. The J segment lost 0 bases and the V segment lost 3 bases, leaving 3 bases of the junction unmatched. Germline loops: CDR1 SEHNR, CDR2 FQNEAQ (reference sequence). The CDR3 reads CASSFATSSTDTQYF. CDR3 bases: TGTGCCAGCAGCTTTGCGACTAGCAGCACAGATACGCAGTATTTT.

V gene TRBV9 combines with J gene TRBJ2-3, with TRBD2 identical over 11 bases. V trimming: 3 bases; J trimming: 3 bases; junction bases outside the gene matches: 3. The CDR3 is 15 residues long. Germline V gene lookup returns CDR1 SGDLS and CDR2 YYNGEE. The CDR3 protein is CASSGSSGRTDTQYF. DNA of the CDR3: TGTGCCAGCAGCGGCTCTAGCGGGAGGACAGATACGCAGTATTTT.

This clone was seen more than once but under ten times. The chain couples TRBV14 to TRBJ2-7, with a possible D match to TRBD1 (5 bases). Trimming left V 4 bases short and J 3 bases short, with 13 bases between. The germline CDR1 and CDR2 sequences are SGHDN and FVKESK. The CDR3 has 14 residues. CDR3 coding DNA: TGTGCCAGCAGCCCATTTCGACAGTTCTACGAGCAGTACTTC. The encoded protein is CASSPFRQFYEQYF.

The chain combines TRBV28 with TRBJ2-7, with D perhaps matching TRBD1 (8 bases). CDR1 is MDHEN, CDR2 SYDVKM, per germline. V lost 9 bases and J 0 bases, leaving 12 bases between the germline ends. The CDR3 is 13 residues long. CDR3 region: CASNRGGSYEQYF. CDR3 DNA sequence: TGTGCCAGTAACAGGGGGGGCTCCTACGAGCAGTACTTC.

The J gene is TRBJ2-2, the V gene TRBV4-3; D might be TRBD1 (5 bases). The CDR3 contains 13 residues. V dropped 8 bases and J dropped 1 base, with 8 bases sitting between them. The germline V gene encodes CDR1 LGHNA and CDR2 YSLEER. CDR3 in amino acids: CASGDRNTGELFF. DNA of the CDR3: TGCGCCAGCGGAGACAGGAACACCGGGGAGCTGTTTTTT.

This clone was found a few times. The chain joins TRBV28 to TRBJ2-7; 8 nucleotides line up with TRBD2. Germline V gives CDR1 MDHEN, CDR2 SYDVKM. The CDR3 consists of 16 residues. The J segment lost 7 bases and the V segment lost 2 bases, leaving 13 bases of the junction unmatched. The chain's CDR3 is CASSLRVAGILREQYF. For the CDR3, the DNA is TGTGCCAGCAGTTTAAGAGTAGCGGGGATATTACGAGAGCAGTACTTC.

This chain connects TRBV11-2 to TRBJ1-2, with 8 bases matching TRBD1. Germline CDR1 SGHAT, CDR2 FQNNGV. The J segment lost 7 bases and the V segment lost 6 bases, leaving 7 bases of the junction unmatched. CDR3 length: 13 amino acids. The CDR3 spells CASSADRVGGYTF. The CDR3 bases are TGTGCCAGCAGTGCGGACAGGGTTGGTGGCTACACCTTC.

The chain is built from TRBV6-6 and TRBJ2-5; 7 bases are a match to TRBD1. With V trimmed by 3 bases and J by 3 bases, 10 bases remained unmatched. The CDR3 sequence is 16 residues long. Germline CDR1 and CDR2: MNHNY and SVGAGI (reference sequence). This CDR3 is CASSYFTGTDKETQYF. The DNA for the CDR3 is TGTGCCAGCAGTTATTTTACCGGGACAGATAAAGAGACCCAGTACTTC.

The chain has TRBV28 and TRBJ2-7; TRBD2 agrees at 8 bases. The CDR3 covers 15 residues. The junction had 10 bases not matched to a gene; V was cut back by 6 bases and J by 3 bases. Germline V gene lookup returns CDR1 MDHEN and CDR2 SYDVKM. The CDR3 DNA reads as TGTGCCAGCAGGCTTCCCTTAGCGGGGCGCTACGAGCAGTACTTC. Its translation: CASRLPLAGRYEQYF.

The chain links TRBV15 to TRBJ2-1, with 8 bases lining up with TRBD2. V dropped 4 bases and J dropped 4; count of bases not matched to a gene: 3. Germline CDR1 reads LNHNV; CDR2 reads YYDKDF (reference sequence). The CDR3 has 14 amino acids. The CDR3 here is CATSTGTRYNEQFF. CDR3 coding DNA: TGTGCCACCAGCACCGGGACTAGATACAATGAGCAGTTCTTC.